The rows below give T cell receptor beta chains drawn from one sample of a study of T cells in Graves' hyperthyroidism and ophthalmopathy. One entry per CDR3 protein, called by TCRdb with MiXCR from the multiplex PCR reads. The table includes more than 350,000 distinct CDR3 sequences, roughly 15% detected once. The specimen was blood. These receptor sequences come from a woman aged 60-70 years with Graves' ophthalmopathy. The CDR3 runs from the conserved cysteine through the conserved F or W. Fields, in order: CDR3 length, J gene, V gene, clone size, D gene, CDR3 protein, CDR3 DNA. A D gene is named only where the DNA matches it firmly. Expanded clones get a size class; other rows say once, few or many, or leave the size out.

16	TRBJ1-2	TRBV3-1	many	TRBD1	CASSQDPGQGWYGYTF	TGTGCCAGCAGCCAAGACCCGGGACAGGGTTGGTATGGCTACACCTTC
16	TRBJ2-5	TRBV3-1	once	TRBD1	CASSFYDRGLQETQYF	TGTGCCAGCAGCTTTTACGACAGGGGGCTCCAAGAGACCCAGTACTTC
14	TRBJ2-1	TRBV5-1	many	TRBD2	CASSAGGTYNEQFF	TGCGCCAGCAGTGCGGGAGGAACCTACAATGAGCAGTTCTTC
13	TRBJ2-7	TRBV12-3/TRBV12-4	few	TRBD2	CASSLPGGLEQYF	TGTGCCAGCAGTTTACCGGGAGGGCTCGAGCAGTACTTC
13	TRBJ1-1	TRBV25-1	few	.	CASIGLKNTEAFF	TGTGCCAGCATAGGACTGAAGAACACTGAAGCTTTCTTT
19	TRBJ2-3	TRBV28	many	.	CASSSGQIWRVRHTDTQYF	TGTGCCAGCAGTTCTGGGCAGATCTGGCGGGTACGACACACAGATACGCAGTATTTT
14	TRBJ2-1	TRBV5-1	many	.	CASSEAGSYNEQFF	TGCGCCAGCAGCGAAGCTGGCTCCTACAATGAGCAGTTCTTC
19	TRBJ2-1	TRBV24-1	few	TRBD2	CATSDSGTSGGSSYNEQFF	TGTGCCACCAGTGATTCCGGGACTAGCGGGGGGAGCTCCTACAATGAGCAGTTCTTC
14	TRBJ2-1	TRBV19	once	TRBD2	CASSRSSGYNEQFF	TGTGCCAGTAGTAGGTCTAGCGGCTACAATGAGCAGTTCTTC
14	TRBJ2-3	TRBV10-3	few	.	CAISDVDGTDTQYF	TGTGCCATCAGTGATGTTGACGGTACAGATACGCAGTATTTT
14	TRBJ2-3	TRBV12-5	many	.	CARRISRRADTQYF	TGTGCTAGGAGAATATCGCGGAGGGCAGATACGCAGTATTTT
14	TRBJ2-5	TRBV20-1	many	TRBD2	CSASPGLRAETQYF	TGCAGTGCTAGTCCGGGACTACGGGCAGAGACCCAGTACTTC
15	TRBJ2-1	TRBV24-1	.	.	CATSDPRDLYNEQFF	TGTGCCACCAGTGATCCCCGGGACTTATACAATGAGCAGTTCTTC
14	TRBJ2-2	TRBV10-3	.	.	CAIKPAANTGEMFF	TGTGCCATCAAACCCGCCGCGAACACCGGGGAGATGTTTTTT
15	TRBJ2-4	TRBV20-1	many	TRBD1	CSARGQGAAKNIQYF	TGCAGTGCTAGAGGACAGGGGGCGGCCAAAAACATTCAGTACTTC
19	TRBJ2-5	TRBV3-1	.	TRBD2	CASSQDFQTSGRPAETQYF	TGTGCCAGCAGCCAAGATTTTCAGACTAGCGGGAGACCTGCAGAGACCCAGTACTTC